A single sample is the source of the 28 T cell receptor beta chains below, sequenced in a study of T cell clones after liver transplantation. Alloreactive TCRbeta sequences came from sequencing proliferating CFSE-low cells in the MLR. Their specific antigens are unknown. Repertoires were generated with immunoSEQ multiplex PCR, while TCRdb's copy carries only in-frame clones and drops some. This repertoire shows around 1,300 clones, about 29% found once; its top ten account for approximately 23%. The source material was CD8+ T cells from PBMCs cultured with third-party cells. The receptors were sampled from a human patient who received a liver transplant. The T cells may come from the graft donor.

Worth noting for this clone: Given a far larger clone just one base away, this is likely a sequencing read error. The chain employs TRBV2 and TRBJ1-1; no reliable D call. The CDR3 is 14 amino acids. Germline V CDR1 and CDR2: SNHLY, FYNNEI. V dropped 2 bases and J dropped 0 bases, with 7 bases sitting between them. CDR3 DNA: TGTGCCAGCAGTGAACAGAAAATGAACACTGAAGCTTTCTTT. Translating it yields CASSEQKMNTEAFF.

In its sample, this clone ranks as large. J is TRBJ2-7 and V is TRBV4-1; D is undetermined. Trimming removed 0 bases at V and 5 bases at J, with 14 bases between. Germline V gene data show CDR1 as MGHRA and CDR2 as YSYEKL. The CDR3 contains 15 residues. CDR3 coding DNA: TGCGCCAGCAGCCAAGATCTAGTGCCTTCGGACGAGCAGTACTTC. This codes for CASSQDLVPSDEQYF.

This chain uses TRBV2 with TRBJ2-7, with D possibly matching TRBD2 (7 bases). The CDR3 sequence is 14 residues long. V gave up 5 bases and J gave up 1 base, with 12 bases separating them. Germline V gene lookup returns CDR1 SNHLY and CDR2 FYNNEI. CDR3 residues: CASSWRGGSYEQYF. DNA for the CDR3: TGTGCCAGCAGTTGGAGGGGGGGATCCTACGAGCAGTACTTC.

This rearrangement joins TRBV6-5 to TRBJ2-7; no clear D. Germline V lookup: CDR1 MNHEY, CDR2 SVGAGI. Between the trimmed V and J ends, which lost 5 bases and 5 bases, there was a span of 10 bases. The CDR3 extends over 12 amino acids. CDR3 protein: CASSHGADEQYF. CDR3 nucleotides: TGTGCCAGCAGTCATGGAGCCGACGAGCAGTACTTC.

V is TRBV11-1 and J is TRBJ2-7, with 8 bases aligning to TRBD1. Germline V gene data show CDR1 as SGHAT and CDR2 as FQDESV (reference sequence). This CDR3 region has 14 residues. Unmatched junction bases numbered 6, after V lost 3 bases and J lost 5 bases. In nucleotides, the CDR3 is TGTGCCAGCAGCTTGGCAGGGGGCATGAACGAGCAGTACTTC. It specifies CASSLAGGMNEQYF.

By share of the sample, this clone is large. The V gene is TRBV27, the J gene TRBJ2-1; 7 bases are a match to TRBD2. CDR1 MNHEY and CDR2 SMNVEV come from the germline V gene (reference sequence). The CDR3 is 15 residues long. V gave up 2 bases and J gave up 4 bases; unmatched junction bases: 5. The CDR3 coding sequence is TGTGCCAGCAGTTTAGGGACTACGGGATACAATGAGCAGTTCTTC. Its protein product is CASSLGTTGYNEQFF.

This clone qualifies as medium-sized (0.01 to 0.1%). CDR3 sequence reads: CASSLRSTYEQYF. In DNA, the CDR3 is TGTGCCAGCAGCTTAAGGAGTACCTACGAGCAGTACTTC. The chain uses TRBV7-8 and TRBJ2-7; no clear D. CDR3 length: 13 residues. V was clipped by 2 bases and J by 2 bases, with 7 bases between them. Germline V lookup: CDR1 SGHVS, CDR2 FQNEAQ.

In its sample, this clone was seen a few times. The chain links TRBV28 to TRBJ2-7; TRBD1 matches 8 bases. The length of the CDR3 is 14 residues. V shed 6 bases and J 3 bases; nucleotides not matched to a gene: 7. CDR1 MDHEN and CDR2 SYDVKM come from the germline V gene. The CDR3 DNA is TGTGCCAGCAGCCCAGGGACAGGCGACTACGAGCAGTACTTC. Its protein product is CASSPGTGDYEQYF.

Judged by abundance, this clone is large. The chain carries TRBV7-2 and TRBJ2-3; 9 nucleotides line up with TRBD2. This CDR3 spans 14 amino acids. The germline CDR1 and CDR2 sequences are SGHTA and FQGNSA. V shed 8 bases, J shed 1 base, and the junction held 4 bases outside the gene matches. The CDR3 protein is CASYRLAGTDTQYF. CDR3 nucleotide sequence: TGTGCCAGCTATAGACTAGCGGGCACAGATACGCAGTATTTT.

The chain's CDR3 is CASSYSGPGDSPLHF. The CDR3 DNA reads as TGTGCCAGCAGTTACTCAGGGCCGGGCGATTCACCCCTCCACTTT. The V gene is TRBV6-5, the J gene TRBJ1-6, with D unclear. Germline assignment: CDR1 MNHEY and CDR2 SVGAGI. This CDR3 comprises 15 residues. Trimming stripped 0 bases from V and 8 bases from J, with 11 bases between.

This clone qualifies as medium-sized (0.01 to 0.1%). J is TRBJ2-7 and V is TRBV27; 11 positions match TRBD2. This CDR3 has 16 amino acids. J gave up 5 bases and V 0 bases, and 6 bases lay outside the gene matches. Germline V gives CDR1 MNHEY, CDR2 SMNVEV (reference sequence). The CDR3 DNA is TGTGCCAGCAGTTTATCTCTCGGGGGACTAGCGGACGAGCAGTACTTC. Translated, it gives CASSLSLGGLADEQYF.

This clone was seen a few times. The chain's CDR3 is CASIPLGGGNTIYF. The CDR3 region has the DNA TGTGCCAGCATCCCTCTGGGGGGCGGAAACACCATATATTTT. The chain recombines TRBV28 with TRBJ1-3, with D possibly matching TRBD1 (6 bases). The germline V gene has CDR1 MDHEN and CDR2 SYDVKM. V was cut by 7 bases and J by 4 bases, with 14 bases left in between. CDR3 length: 14 amino acids.

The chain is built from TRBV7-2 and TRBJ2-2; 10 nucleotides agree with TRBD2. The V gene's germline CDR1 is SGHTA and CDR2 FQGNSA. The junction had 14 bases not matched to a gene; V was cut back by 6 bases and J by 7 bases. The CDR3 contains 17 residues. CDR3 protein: CASSLTPGLAQFGELFF. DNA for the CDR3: TGTGCCAGCAGTTTAACACCGGGACTAGCGCAATTCGGGGAGCTGTTTTTT. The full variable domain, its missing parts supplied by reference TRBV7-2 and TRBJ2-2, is GAGVSQSPSNKVTEKGKDVELRCDPISGHTALYWYRQSLGQGLEFLIYFQGNSAPDKSGLPSDRFSAERTGGSVSTLTIQRTQQEDSAVYLCASSLTPGLAQFGELFFGEGSRLTVL.

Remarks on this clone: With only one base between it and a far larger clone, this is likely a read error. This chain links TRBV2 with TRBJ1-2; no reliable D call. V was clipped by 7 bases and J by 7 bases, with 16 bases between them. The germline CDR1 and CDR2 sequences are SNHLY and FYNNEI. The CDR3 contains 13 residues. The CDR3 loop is CASNPGVAFGYTF. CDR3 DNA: TGTGCCAGCAACCCCGGGGTTGCCTTTGGCTACACCTTC. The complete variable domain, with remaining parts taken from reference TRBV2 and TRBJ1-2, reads EPEVTQTPSHQVTQMGQEVILRCVPISNHLYFYWYRQILGQKVEFLVSFYNNEISEKSEIFDDQFSVERPDGSNFTLKIRSTKLEDSAMYFCASNPGVAFGYTFGSGTRLTVV.

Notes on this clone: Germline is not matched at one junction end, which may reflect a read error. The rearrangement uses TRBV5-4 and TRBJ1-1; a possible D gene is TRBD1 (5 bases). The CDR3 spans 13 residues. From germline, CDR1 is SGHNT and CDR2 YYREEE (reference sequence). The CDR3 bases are TGCGCCAGCAGCCTCAGGGAGGGTACGGAAGCTTTCTTT. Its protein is CASSLREGTEAFF.

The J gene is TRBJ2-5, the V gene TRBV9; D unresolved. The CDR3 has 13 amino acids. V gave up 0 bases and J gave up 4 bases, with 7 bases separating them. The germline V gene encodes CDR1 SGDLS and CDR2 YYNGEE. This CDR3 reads CASSVDGRETQYF. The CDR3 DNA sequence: TGTGCCAGCAGCGTAGATGGTAGAGAGACCCAGTACTTC.

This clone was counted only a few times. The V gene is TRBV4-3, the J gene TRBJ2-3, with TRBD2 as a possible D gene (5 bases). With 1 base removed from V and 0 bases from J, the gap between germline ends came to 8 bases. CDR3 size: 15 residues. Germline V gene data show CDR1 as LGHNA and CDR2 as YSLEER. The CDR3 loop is CASSQGTSSTDTQYF. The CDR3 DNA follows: TGCGCCAGCAGCCAAGGGACTTCTAGCACAGATACGCAGTATTTT.

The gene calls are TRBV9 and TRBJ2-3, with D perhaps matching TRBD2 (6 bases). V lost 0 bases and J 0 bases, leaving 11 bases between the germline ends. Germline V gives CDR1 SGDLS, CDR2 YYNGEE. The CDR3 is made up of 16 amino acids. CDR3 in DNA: TGTGCCAGCAGCGTAGCGGGTCGGGAGAGCACAGATACGCAGTATTTT. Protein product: CASSVAGRESTDTQYF.

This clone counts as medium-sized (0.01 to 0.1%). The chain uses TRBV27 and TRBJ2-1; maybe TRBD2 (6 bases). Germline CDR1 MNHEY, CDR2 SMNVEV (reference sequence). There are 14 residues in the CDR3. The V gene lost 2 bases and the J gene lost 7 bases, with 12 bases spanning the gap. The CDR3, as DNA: TGTGCCAGCAGTTTAATGGTGGACTATAATGAGCAGTTCTTC. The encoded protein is CASSLMVDYNEQFF.

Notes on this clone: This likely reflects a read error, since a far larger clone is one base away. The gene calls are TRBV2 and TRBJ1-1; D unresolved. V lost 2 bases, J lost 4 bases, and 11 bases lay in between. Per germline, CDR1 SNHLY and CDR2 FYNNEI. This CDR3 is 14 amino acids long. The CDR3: CASSEPKMTTEAFF. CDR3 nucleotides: TGTGCCAGCAGTGAACCGAAAATGACCACTGAAGCTTTCTTT.

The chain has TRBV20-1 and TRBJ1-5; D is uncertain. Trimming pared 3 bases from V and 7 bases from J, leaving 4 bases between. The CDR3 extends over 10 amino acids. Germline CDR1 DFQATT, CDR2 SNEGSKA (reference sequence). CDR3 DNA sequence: TGCAGTGCTAGTAGCCAGCCCCAGCATTTT. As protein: CSASSQPQHF.

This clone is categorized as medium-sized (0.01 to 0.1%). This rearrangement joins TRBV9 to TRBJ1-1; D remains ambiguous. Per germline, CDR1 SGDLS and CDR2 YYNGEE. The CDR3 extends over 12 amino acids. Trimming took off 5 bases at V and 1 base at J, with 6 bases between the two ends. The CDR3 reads CASRPANTEAFF. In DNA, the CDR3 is TGTGCCAGCAGGCCAGCGAACACTGAAGCTTTCTTT.

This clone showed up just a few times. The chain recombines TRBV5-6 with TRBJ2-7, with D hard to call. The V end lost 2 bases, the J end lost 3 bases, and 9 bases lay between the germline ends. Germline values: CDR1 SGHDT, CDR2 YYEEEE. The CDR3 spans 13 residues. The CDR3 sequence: CASSLEPYYEQYF. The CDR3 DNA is TGTGCCAGCAGCTTAGAACCATACTACGAGCAGTACTTC.

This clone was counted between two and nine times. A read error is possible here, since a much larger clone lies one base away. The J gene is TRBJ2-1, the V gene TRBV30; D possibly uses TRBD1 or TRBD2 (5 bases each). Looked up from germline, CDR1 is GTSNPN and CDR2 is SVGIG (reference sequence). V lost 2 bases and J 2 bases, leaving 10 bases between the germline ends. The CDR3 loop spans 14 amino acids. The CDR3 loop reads CAWSMGVAYNEQFF. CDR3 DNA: TGTGCCTGGAGTATGGGGGTCGCCTACAATGAGCAGTTCTTC.

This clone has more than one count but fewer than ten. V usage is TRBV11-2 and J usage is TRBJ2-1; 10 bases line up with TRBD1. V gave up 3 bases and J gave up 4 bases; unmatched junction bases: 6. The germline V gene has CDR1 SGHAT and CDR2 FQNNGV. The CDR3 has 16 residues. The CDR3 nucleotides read TGTGCCAGCAGCTTGGGGCCGGGACAGGGGTACAATGAGCAGTTCTTC. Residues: CASSLGPGQGYNEQFF.

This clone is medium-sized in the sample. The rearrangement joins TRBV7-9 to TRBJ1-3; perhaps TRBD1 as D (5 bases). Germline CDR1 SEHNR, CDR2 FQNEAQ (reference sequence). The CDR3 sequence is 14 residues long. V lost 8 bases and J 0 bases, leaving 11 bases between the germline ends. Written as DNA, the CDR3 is TGTGCCAGCGCCGACAGCAACTCTGGAAACACCATATATTTT. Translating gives CASADSNSGNTIYF.

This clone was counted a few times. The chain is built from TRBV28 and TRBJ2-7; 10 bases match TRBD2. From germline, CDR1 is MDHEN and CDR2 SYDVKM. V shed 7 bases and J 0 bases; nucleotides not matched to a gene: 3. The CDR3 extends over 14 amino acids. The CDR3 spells CASNGLADSYEQYF. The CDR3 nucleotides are TGTGCCAGCAATGGACTAGCGGACTCCTACGAGCAGTACTTC. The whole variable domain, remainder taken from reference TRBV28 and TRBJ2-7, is DVKVTQSSRYLVKRTGEKVFLECVQDMDHENMFWYRQDPGLGLRLIYFSYDVKMKEKGDIPEGYSVSREKKERFSLILESASTNQTSMYLCASNGLADSYEQYFGPGTRLTVT.

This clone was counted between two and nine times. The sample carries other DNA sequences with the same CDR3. CDR3 nucleotide sequence: TGTGCCAGCAGCATTCACGGGGACACCGGGGAGCTGTTTTTT. Translation gives CASSIHGDTGELFF. The chain is built from TRBV9 and TRBJ2-2, with D possibly TRBD2 on 5 matching bases. V dropped 4 bases and J dropped 3 bases, with 10 bases sitting between them. The CDR3 covers 14 residues. Germline CDR1 is SGDLS and CDR2 is YYNGEE.